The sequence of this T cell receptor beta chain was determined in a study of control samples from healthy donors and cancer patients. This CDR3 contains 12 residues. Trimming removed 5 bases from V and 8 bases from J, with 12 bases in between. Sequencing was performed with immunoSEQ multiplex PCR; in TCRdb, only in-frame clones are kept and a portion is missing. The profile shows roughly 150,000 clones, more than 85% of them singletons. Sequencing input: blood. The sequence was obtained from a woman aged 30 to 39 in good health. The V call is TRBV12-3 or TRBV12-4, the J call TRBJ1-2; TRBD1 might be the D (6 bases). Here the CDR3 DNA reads TGTGCCAGCAGTGGCGGGGGGGGCGGCTACACCTTC. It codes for CASSGGGGGYTF.